This TCR beta chain was found in a study of a mutant IDH1 vaccine in newly diagnosed glioma. Study-wide context: Before enrollment, the patients had been treated with radiotherapy alone, temozolomide alone, or both together. Most of them had received both.

About this clone itself: Its target is not known.

Described time point: week 23, last vaccination. Doses consisted of 300 ug of mutant IDH1 20-mer peptide each, paired with topical imiquimod. Assay: immunoSEQ multiplex PCR; the TCRdb copy retains only in-frame clones and omits some. Of about 55,000 clones in the sample, around 80% were seen once. J lost 6 bases, V lost 4 bases, and 7 bases had no gene match. The CDR3 runs 13 residues. The germline gives CDR1 SQVTM, CDR2 ANQGSEA. This receptor was identified in a man aged 35-49 years with glioma. This sample comprised PBMCs, obtained from a glioma patient whose treatment included an IDH1 peptide vaccine. This chain links TRBV29-1 with TRBJ1-2, with 8 bases fitting TRBD1. As DNA, the CDR3 is TGCAGCGTTGTGGCGACAGGGGATAATGGCTACACCTTC. Protein sequence: CSVVATGDNGYTF.